This TCR beta chain was recovered during a study of radiotherapy plus CTLA-4 blockade in lung cancer. Study background: Disease control was seen in approximately 29% of patients, objective responses in around 17%.

Regarding this clone: Its target is unknown.

Using immunoSEQ multiplex PCR, the repertoire was profiled, and TCRdb retains in-frame clones only, with some absent. The sample includes roughly 110,000 clones, over 65% of them seen just once. Enrolled patients, whose metastatic non-small-cell lung cancer was chemo-refractory, received focal radiation plus CTLA-4 blockade with ipilimumab. Study outcomes and limitations: Among blood TCR repertoires after radiotherapy plus ipilimumab, tumor-derived clones expanded.

This TCR derives from a human donor with non-small cell lung cancer that progressed on radiotherapy plus ipilimumab. Some clones in this sample may be carry-over from other donors' samples. The sample here was peripheral blood, taken from a patient treated with radiotherapy plus ipilimumab.

The CDR3 is CASSLPLQGQPQHF. The CDR3 coding sequence is TGTGCCAGCAGTTTACCACTACAGGGTCAGCCCCAGCATTTT. The rearrangement uses TRBV28 and TRBJ1-5, with a tentative D call TRBD1 (6 bases). Germline values: CDR1 MDHEN, CDR2 SYDVKM. CDR3 size: 14 residues. Trimming removed 2 bases at V and 6 bases at J, with 11 bases between.